Sequencing of this T cell receptor beta chain was carried out in a study of regulatory T cells in long-lasting Graves disease. Construction of the TCR beta libraries employed iRepertoire HTBI primers in conjunction with Arm-PCR of CDR3 regions. Original processing methods: Identification across samples found more than 55 TRBV and over 12 TRBJ segments. In TCRdb, the multiplex PCR reads were re-called with MiXCR into one record per CDR3 protein. Clone size and V and J calls follow TCRdb, not the original study. The sample records about 290,000 distinct CDR3 sequences, under 25% being singletons. Broader study findings: It is possible that accuracy was reduced by the small size of the sample.

This clonotype has a count of ten or more. Its antigen remains unknown. Time point meaning: persistent/refractory GD, antithyroid drugs over 5 years with positive TRAb. There was RNA extracted from PBMCs, and the TCR library was made from it. Graves' disease diagnoses followed American Thyroid Association guidelines. The peripheral blood volume drawn was approximately 9 milliliters, and it was collected into EDTA tubes. V lost 5 bases, J lost 0 bases, and 7 bases stayed unmatched. Germline V gives CDR1 DFQATT, CDR2 SNEGSKA (reference sequence). The CDR3 has 15 amino acids. This material consisted of peripheral blood mononuclear cells (PBMCs), taken when the disease was refractory, from a patient treated with antithyroid drugs. This chain connects TRBV20-1 to TRBJ1-5; 7 bases match TRBD1. This TCR was sampled from a female donor with Graves disease. The CDR3: CSAVTGAYSNQPQHF. The CDR3 nucleotides read TGCAGTGCTGTTACAGGGGCCTATAGCAATCAGCCCCAGCATTTT.